These 14 T cell receptor beta chains were all obtained from the same sample, sequenced in a study of human T cells and chemical hapten exposure (dated by TCRdb to 2020 to 2022). Sample time point, as interpreted from the label and publication: patch test 3, about 24 weeks after DPC sensitization. What the treatment or condition label conveys for this sample: therapeutic diphenylcyclopropenone sensitization with weekly scalp DPC. Library preparation employed RACE. Sequenced using a NextSeq 500. TCRdb redid the processing of the public reads, applying fastp at Q25 and MiXCR, and retained in-frame beta chains. All rows with the same CDR3 protein become a single entry with the most common DNA and genes. The sample data list roughly 90,000 distinct CDR3 sequences, and roughly 10% of these were observed just once. The ten most abundant clones make up approximately 1% of the sample. Material: whole blood, obtained in connection with sensitization to the hapten diphenylcyclopropenone (DPC). The receptors come from a woman in her thirties with alopecia areata. Some clones in this sample may be carry-over from other donors' samples.

V usage is TRBV5-1 and J usage is TRBJ1-1; TRBD1 matches 8 bases. The CDR3 sequence is 13 residues long. The V and J ends lost 3 bases and 10 bases, in that order; junction bases with no gene match: 8. Germline-derived CDR1 and CDR2 are SGHRS and YFSETQ. CDR3 amino acids: CASSSSGGSGAFF. The CDR3 DNA is TGCGCCAGCAGCTCCTCAGGGGGCTCTGGAGCTTTCTTT. The full variable domain, rest sourced from reference TRBV5-1 and TRBJ1-1, is KAGVTQTPRYLIKTRGQQVTLSCSPISGHRSVSWYQQTPGQGLQFLFEYFSETQRNKGNFPGRFSGRQFSNSRSEMNVSTLELGDSALYLCASSSSGGSGAFFGQGTRLTVV.

This clonotype was seen ten or more times. J is TRBJ2-2 and V is TRBV12-3 or TRBV12-4; TRBD2 agrees at 7 bases. V trimming: 3 bases; J trimming: 3 bases; junction bases outside the gene matches: 4. This CDR3 is built from 15 residues. CDR3 sequence reads: CASSFGGRDTGELFF. The CDR3 DNA reads TGTGCCAGCAGTTTTGGCGGGAGAGACACCGGGGAGCTGTTTTTT.

Ten or more counts support this clonotype. This rearrangement joins TRBV27 to TRBJ1-2; D is uncertain. The CDR3 consists of 15 residues. The V and J ends lost 4 bases and 4 bases respectively, with 16 bases between them. Germline CDR1 MNHEY, CDR2 SMNVEV (reference sequence). The CDR3 region has the DNA TGTGCCAGCAGTTCCGGGAAGGGTGTCGGCTATGGCTACACCTTC. This gives the protein CASSSGKGVGYGYTF.

The chain is built from TRBV10-3 and TRBJ1-1, with TRBD1 matching over 7 bases. The ends lost 2 bases at V and 3 bases at J; junction bases unmatched: 0. The CDR3 sequence is 13 residues long. CDR1 and CDR2 from the germline V gene are ENHRY and SYGVKD. CDR3 in amino acids: CAISERGHTEAFF. DNA of the CDR3: TGTGCCATCAGTGAGAGGGGGCACACTGAAGCTTTCTTT.

This clonotype was detected only a few times. The chain has TRBV7-9 and TRBJ2-7; no firm D call. Looked up from germline, CDR1 is SEHNR and CDR2 is FQNEAQ (reference sequence). With 7 bases removed from V and 0 bases from J, the gap between germline ends came to 13 bases. The CDR3 length is 14 residues. The CDR3 DNA sequence: TGTGCCAGCACCAACTTGCTCCTCTCCTACGAGCAGTACGTC. It translates to CASTNLLLSYEQYV.

Ten or more counts support this clonotype. The V and J genes are TRBV10-3 and TRBJ2-3; D might be TRBD1 (6 bases). Trimming took 0 bases from V and 4 from J, leaving 11 bases between them. Looked up from germline, CDR1 is ENHRY and CDR2 is SYGVKD. The CDR3 is 15 amino acids. DNA for the CDR3: TGTGCCATCAGTGAGTCAGGACAGATATCAGATACGCAGTATTTT. It yields the protein CAISESGQISDTQYF.

The V call is TRBV7-3, the J call TRBJ2-3; D is perhaps TRBD2 (6 bases). Germline CDR1 is SGHTA and CDR2 is FQGTGA. V was shortened by 3 bases and J by 0 bases, with 7 bases between the two germline ends. This CDR3 contains 14 residues. CDR3 loop: CASSLGTSTDTQYF. The DNA of the CDR3 is TGTGCCAGCAGCTTGGGGACTAGCACAGATACGCAGTATTTT.

The chain is built from TRBV3-1 and TRBJ1-5, with D unresolved. This CDR3 has 13 amino acids. The V end was cut by 0 bases, the J end by 7 bases, with 7 bases between. Germline assignment: CDR1 LGHDT and CDR2 YNNKEL (reference sequence). CDR3 loop: CASSQDLAQPQHF. The CDR3 DNA sequence: TGTGCCAGCAGCCAAGATTTGGCGCAGCCCCAGCATTTT.

The rearrangement links TRBV2 to TRBJ1-2, with 7 positions matching TRBD1. The CDR3 sequence is 12 residues long. V shed 6 bases, J shed 13 bases, and the junction held 11 bases outside the gene matches. Germline-derived CDR1 and CDR2 are SNHLY and FYNNEI. CDR3 nucleotide sequence: TGTGCCAGCAGCCGTCAGACAGGGACCCCCACCTTC. Amino acid sequence: CASSRQTGTPTF.

The gene calls are TRBV11-3 and TRBJ1-4, with D uncertain. V lost 3 bases and J lost 7, with 21 bases in between. The CDR3 is made up of 17 amino acids. Germline-derived CDR1 and CDR2 are SGHNT and YENEEA. CDR3 protein: CASSFATFLTLGEKLFF. As DNA, the CDR3 is TGTGCCAGCAGCTTTGCCACCTTCTTAACACTAGGTGAAAAACTGTTTTTT.

This clonotype was seen many times. The chain recombines TRBV19 with TRBJ2-1; D is unresolved. The CDR3 is 15 residues long. With 5 bases removed from V and 4 bases from J, the gap between germline ends came to 15 bases. Germline lookup yields CDR1 LNHDA and CDR2 SQIVND (reference sequence). The DNA of the CDR3 is TGTGCCAGTAGTCCCCCTGGGGTAGAGTACAATGAGCAGTTCTTC. This encodes CASSPPGVEYNEQFF.

This clonotype was seen a single time. V and J are TRBV28 and TRBJ2-1; TRBD2 matches at 9 bases. CDR1 MDHEN and CDR2 SYDVKM come from the germline V gene. CDR3 size: 14 residues. Germline trimming cut 2 bases from V and 10 bases from J; bases unmatched to any gene: 6. In DNA form, the CDR3 reads TGTGCCAGCAGTTTAGGCGGGGGGGCCGAGGAGCAGTTCTTC. Protein product: CASSLGGGAEEQFF. Full variable domain (missing parts from reference TRBV28 and TRBJ2-1): DVKVTQSSRYLVKRTGEKVFLECVQDMDHENMFWYRQDPGLGLRLIYFSYDVKMKEKGDIPEGYSVSREKKERFSLILESASTNQTSMYLCASSLGGGAEEQFFGPGTRLTVL.

The sample holds many counts of this clonotype. The CDR3 DNA follows: TGTGCCAGCAGTAAAGGGACAGGCGTGAACACTGAAGCTTTCTTT. It translates to CASSKGTGVNTEAFF. The chain employs TRBV6-1 and TRBJ1-1, with 8 nucleotides matching TRBD1. This CDR3 has 15 residues. V gave up 5 bases and J gave up 0 bases; unmatched junction bases: 5. Germline CDR1 and CDR2: MNHNS and SASEGT.

This clonotype was counted at least ten times. The chain couples TRBV28 to TRBJ1-5; D is unclear. The CDR3 length is 15 residues. CDR1 is MDHEN and CDR2 is SYDVKM in the germline V gene. V lost 6 bases, J lost 1 base, and 13 bases lay in between. The CDR3 reads CASSPRPKSNQPQHF. CDR3 DNA: TGTGCCAGCAGCCCCCGACCGAAGAGCAATCAGCCCCAGCATTTT.